A selection of T cell receptor beta chains follows, all from one sample in a study of blood T cell repertoires in COVID-19. Only in-frame clones appear in the TCRdb table, and some are missing; sequencing was by immunoSEQ multiplex PCR. The sample yields around 700,000 clones, just under 90% seen once. The specimen sequenced was peripheral blood. The receptors here all came from a woman aged 18 to 35 with acute or convalescent COVID-19. Each CDR3 is given with its conserved first and last residue. Each record gives: J gene, V gene, D gene, clone size, CDR3 DNA, CDR3 protein. D genes are given only for firm matches. The size of a clone is reported for some rows only, either as once, few or many, or as a class for expanded clones.

>TRBJ1-5|TRBV4-3|.|.
TGCGCCAGCAGCCCTGGCACCAATCAGCCCCAGCATTTT
CASSPGTNQPQHF
>TRBJ1-6|TRBV30|.|.
TGTGCCTGGAGTACTATCAGGGATCTTTCGAATAATTCACCCCTCCACTTT
CAWSTIRDLSNNSPLHF
>TRBJ1-1|TRBV7-9|TRBD1|.
TGTGCCAGCAGCCCCGTATCGACAGGGACTGAAGCTTTCTTT
CASSPVSTGTEAFF
>TRBJ1-2|TRBV25-1|.|.
TGTGCCAGCAGTCGGGGCAGTCCAGCGGGTGGCTACACCTTC
CASSRGSPAGGYTF
>TRBJ1-5|TRBV30|.|once
TGTGCCTGGAACTATTTGGGGGCGCGTCAGCCCCAGCATTTT
CAWNYLGARQPQHF
>TRBJ1-1|TRBV3-1/TRBV3-2|TRBD1|.
TGTGCCAGCAGCCAAGGGGATACGGACAGGGACACTGAAGCTTTCTTT
CASSQGDTDRDTEAFF
>TRBJ1-2|TRBV6-5|.|.
TGTGCCAGCAGTTACGGCGGCATAGGATATGGCTACACCTTC
CASSYGGIGYGYTF
>TRBJ1-2|TRBV6-5|.|.
TGTGCCAGCAGGATGAACAGGGAAACTAACTATGGCTACACCTTC
CASRMNRETNYGYTF
>TRBJ1-2|TRBV2|.|.
TGTGCCAGCAAAAACCGACCGGACAGTATTGGCTACACCTTC
CASKNRPDSIGYTF
>TRBJ2-1|TRBV5-1|.|once
TGCGCCAGCAGCTTGTTACAGTCCTACAATGAGCAGTTCTTC
CASSLLQSYNEQFF
>TRBJ2-7|TRBV6-2/TRBV6-3|TRBD2|.
TGTGCCAGCAGTTACGGCGGGGGGGCAGCGGCCGAGCAGTACTTC
CASSYGGGAAAEQYF
>TRBJ2-2|TRBV6-5|.|.
TGTGCCAGCAACGAGGGGGGGGCCGGGGAGCTGTTTTTT
CASNEGGAGELFF
>TRBJ1-2|TRBV1|.|.
TGCACCAGCAGCCGCCTGCCCGACAACTCTAACTATGGCTACACCTTC
CTSSRLPDNSNYGYTF
>TRBJ2-2|TRBV28|.|.
TGTGCCAGCAGTCCTACACACAGTTACACCGGGGAGCTGTTTTTT
CASSPTHSYTGELFF
>TRBJ1-6|TRBV5-6|.|.
TGTGCCAGCAGTGGTGGACAGCTCAGCTCCTATAATTCACCCCTCCACTTT
CASSGGQLSSYNSPLHF
>TRBJ1-3|TRBV4-1|.|.
TGCGCCAGCAGCCAAGTCCCCAGGCGGCGCGGGCCTGGAAACACCATATATTTT
CASSQVPRRRGPGNTIYF
>TRBJ2-1|TRBV4-1|.|.
TGCGCCAGCAGCCAATTGGGGCGGTGGGAGCAGTTCTTC
CASSQLGRWEQFF